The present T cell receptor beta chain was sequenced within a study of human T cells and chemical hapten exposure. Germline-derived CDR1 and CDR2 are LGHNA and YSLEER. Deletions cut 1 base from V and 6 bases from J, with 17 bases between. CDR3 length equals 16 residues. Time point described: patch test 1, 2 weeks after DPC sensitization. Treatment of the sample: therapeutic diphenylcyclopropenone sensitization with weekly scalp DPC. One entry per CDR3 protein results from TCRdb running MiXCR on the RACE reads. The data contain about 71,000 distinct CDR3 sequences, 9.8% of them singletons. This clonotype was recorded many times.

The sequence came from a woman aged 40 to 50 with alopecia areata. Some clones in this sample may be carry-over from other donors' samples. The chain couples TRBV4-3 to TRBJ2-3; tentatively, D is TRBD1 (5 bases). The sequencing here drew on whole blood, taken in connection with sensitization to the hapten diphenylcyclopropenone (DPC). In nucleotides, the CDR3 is TGCGCCAGCAGCCAAGTTTTTGGGGCTCGGACGGATACGCAGTATTTT. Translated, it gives CASSQVFGARTDTQYF.